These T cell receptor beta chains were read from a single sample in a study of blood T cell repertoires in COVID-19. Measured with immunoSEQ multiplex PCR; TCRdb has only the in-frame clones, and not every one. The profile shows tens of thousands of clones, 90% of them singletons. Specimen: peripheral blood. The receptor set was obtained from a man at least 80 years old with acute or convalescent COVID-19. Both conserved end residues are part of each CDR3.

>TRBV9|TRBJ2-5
CASSIAGGPWETQYF
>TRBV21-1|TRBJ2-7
CASSQRWAGRSSYEQYF
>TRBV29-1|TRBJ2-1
CSVFRDNSFSYNEQFF
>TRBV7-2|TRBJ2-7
CASSKRVAGNYEQYF
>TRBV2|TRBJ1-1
CASSGERGTEAFF
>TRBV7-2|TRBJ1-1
CASSNRLNTEAFF
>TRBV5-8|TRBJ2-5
CASSPPWTGEETQYF
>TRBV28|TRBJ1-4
CASSSQGFGEKLFF
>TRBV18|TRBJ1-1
CASQGRENTEAFF
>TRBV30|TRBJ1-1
CAWSWGGGTEAFF
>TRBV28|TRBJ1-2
CASSPGAGRGYGYTF
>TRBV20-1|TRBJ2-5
CSASSTAEETQYF
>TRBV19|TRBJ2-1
CASKPMSSYNEQFF
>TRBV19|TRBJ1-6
CASGRDYNSPLHF
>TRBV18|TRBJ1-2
CASSPGQANYGYTF
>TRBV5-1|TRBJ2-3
CASSPQGARTDTQYF
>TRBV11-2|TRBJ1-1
CASSLVGGSTEAFF
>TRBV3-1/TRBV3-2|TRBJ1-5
CASSQDARYNQPQHF
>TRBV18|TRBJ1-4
CASSPGQDEKLFF
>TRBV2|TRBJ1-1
CASSSRDTEAFF
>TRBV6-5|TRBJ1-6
CASSPRQGAYSPLHF
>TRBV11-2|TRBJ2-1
CASSPTRLAGSNEQFF
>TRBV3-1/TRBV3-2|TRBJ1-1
CASSQATGDTEAFF
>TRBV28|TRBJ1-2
CASIAGVDYGYTF
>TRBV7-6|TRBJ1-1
CASSPRLGQGNTEAFF
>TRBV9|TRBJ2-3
CASSVGLAATDTQYF
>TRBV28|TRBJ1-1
CASSRDRSNTEAFF
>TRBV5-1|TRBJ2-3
CASSAGTRSDTQYF
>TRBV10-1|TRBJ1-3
CASSDSGIHNSGNTIYF
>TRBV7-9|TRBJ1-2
CASSYDRTDGYTF
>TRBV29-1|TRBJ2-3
CSVDTGMDTQYF
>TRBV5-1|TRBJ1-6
CASSSEISGYNSPLHF
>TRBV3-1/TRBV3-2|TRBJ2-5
CASSQTPPGLQETQYF
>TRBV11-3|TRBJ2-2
CASSSAGGRLTGELFF
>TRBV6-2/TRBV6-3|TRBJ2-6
CASSSQGPTGANVLTF
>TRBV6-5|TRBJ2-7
CASSYSDRSYEQYF
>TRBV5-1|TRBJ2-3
CASTPEGLALASTDTQYF
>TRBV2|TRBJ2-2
CASSGLAMGTGELFF
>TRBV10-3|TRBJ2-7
CAIRADSGYEQYF
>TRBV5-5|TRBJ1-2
CASSKSGGANYGYTF
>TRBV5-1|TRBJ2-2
CASSFWGGSNTGELFF
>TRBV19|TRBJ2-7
CASSTPGQDSEQYF
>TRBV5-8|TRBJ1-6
CASSPGTGESLLDSPLHF
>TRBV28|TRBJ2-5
CASSPVWRRRFQETQYF
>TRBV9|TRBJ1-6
CASSVGTGATINSPLHF
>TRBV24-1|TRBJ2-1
CATSDRQGNDEQFF
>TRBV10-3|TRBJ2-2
CAIKEGRGNTGELFF
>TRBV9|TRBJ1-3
CASSSTGTGVGNTIYF
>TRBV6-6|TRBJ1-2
CASSYSDSPYGYTF
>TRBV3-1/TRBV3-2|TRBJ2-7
CASSQPSGGPAYF
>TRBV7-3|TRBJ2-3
CASSRGRGRTDTQYF
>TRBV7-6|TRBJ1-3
CASSLTTGGKAGNTIYF
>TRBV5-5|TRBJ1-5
CASSLDRREVQPQHF
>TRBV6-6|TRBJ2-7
CASGTTYYEQYF
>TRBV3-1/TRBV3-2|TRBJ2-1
CASSPLAGGYNEQFF